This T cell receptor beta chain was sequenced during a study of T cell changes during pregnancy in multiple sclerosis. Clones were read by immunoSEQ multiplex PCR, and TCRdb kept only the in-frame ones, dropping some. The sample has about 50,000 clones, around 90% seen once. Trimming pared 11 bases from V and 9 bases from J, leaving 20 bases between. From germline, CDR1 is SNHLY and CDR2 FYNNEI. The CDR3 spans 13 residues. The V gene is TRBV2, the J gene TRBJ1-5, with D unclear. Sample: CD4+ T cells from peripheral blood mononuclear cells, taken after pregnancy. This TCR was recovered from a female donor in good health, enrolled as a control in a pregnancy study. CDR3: CADPRTPMRPQHF. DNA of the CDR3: TGTGCCGATCCGAGGACTCCAATGAGGCCCCAGCATTTT. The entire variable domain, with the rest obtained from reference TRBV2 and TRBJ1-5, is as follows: EPEVTQTPSHQVTQMGQEVILRCVPISNHLYFYWYRQILGQKVEFLVSFYNNEISEKSEIFDDQFSVERPDGSNFTLKIRSTKLEDSAMYFCADPRTPMRPQHFGDGTRLSIL.